The clone carrying this T cell receptor (beta chain) was counted ten times or more. Its antigen is not identified. The entry originates in a study of CD8 T cells in ankylosing spondylitis. Study observations and caveats: Disease-linked clones were CD8+ and relatively rare in peripheral blood. Ankylosing spondylitis blood seemed to carry a telltale TCR beta motif made of fewer than 10 highly homologous variants.

CDR1 ENHRY and CDR2 SYGVKD come from the germline V gene. The CDR3 runs 12 residues. J lost 6 bases, V lost 11 bases, and 8 bases had no gene match. By quantitative 5'-RACE with molecular barcodes, the TCR beta libraries were made. TCRdb independently ran MiXCR on the 5' RACE reads; one entry per CDR3 protein. The sample shows over 100,000 distinct CDR3 sequences, over 6% of them seen only once. This receptor was identified in a male donor with ankylosing spondylitis or in good health (not recorded which). The V gene is TRBV10-3, the J gene TRBJ2-7, with 9 bases that match TRBD1. Sequences were obtained from blood, either unsorted or a sorted T cell fraction (not recorded which). CDR3 DNA sequence: TGTGCCGCCTCCGGGACAGGGTTCGAGCAGTACTTC. Its translation: CAASGTGFEQYF.